This TCR beta chain comes out of a study of response to subunit inactivated influenza vaccine. General study findings and limits: Authors proposed each seasonal influenza vaccination draws in few new T cells.

CDR3 length: 13 residues. Losses at the gene ends were 10 bases for V and 3 bases for J; bases not matched to a gene: 4. Per germline, CDR1 MNHNS and CDR2 SASEGT. As regards this clonotype: As yet, its antigen is unknown.

TCRdb fed the RT-PCR reads into MiXCR, producing one record per CDR3 protein. The data show roughly 700,000 distinct CDR3 sequences, 11% to 15% seen once. The chain couples TRBV6-1 to TRBJ1-3, with 9 bases lining up with TRBD1. This receptor was obtained from a man aged 50-59 years who received an inactivated influenza vaccine. Sequenced here: PBMCs from blood, sampled 14 to 15 days before vaccination. CDR3 nucleotide sequence: TGTGCCACCCACAGGGGGCTTGGAAACACCATATATTTT. Protein: CATHRGLGNTIYF.